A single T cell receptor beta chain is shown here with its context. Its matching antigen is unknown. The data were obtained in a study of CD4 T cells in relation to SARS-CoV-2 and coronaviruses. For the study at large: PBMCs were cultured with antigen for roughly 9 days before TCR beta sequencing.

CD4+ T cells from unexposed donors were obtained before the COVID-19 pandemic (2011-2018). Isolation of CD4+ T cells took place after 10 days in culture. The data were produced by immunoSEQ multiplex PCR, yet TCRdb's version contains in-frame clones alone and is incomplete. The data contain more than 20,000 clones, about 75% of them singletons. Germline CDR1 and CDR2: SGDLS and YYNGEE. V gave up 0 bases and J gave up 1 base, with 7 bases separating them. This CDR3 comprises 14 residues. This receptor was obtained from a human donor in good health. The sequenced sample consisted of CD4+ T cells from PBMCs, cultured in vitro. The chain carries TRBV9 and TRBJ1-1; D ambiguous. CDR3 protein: CASSVDPQNTEAFF. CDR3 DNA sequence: TGTGCCAGCAGCGTAGACCCTCAGAACACTGAAGCTTTCTTT.